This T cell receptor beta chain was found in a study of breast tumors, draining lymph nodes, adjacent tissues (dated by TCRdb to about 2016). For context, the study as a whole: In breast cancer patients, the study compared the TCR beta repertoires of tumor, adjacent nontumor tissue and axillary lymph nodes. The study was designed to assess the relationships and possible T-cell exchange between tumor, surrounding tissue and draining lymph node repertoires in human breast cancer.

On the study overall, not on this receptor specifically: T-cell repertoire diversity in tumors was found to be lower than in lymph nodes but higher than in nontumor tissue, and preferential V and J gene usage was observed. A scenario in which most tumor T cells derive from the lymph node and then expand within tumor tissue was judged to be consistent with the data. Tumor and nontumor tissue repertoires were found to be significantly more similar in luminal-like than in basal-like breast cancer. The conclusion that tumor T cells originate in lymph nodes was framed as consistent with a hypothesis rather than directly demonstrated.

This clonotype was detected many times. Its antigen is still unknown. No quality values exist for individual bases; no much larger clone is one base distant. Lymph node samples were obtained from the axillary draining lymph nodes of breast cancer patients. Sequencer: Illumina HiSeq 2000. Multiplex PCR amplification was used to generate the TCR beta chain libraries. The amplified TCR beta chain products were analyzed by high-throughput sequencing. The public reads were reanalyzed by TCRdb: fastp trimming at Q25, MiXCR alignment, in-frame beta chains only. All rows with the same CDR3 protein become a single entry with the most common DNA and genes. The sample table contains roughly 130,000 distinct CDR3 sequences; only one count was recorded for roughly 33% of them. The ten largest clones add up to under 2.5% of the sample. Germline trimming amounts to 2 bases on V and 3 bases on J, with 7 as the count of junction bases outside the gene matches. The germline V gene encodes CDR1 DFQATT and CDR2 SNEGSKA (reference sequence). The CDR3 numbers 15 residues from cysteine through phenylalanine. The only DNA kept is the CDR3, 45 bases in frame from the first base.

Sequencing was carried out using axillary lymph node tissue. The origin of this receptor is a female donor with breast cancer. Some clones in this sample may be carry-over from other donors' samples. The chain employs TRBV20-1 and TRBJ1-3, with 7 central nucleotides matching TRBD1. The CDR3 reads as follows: CSARSHDRVGNTIYF. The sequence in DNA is TGCAGTGCTAGATCCCACGACAGGGTTGGAAACACCATATATTTT.